The rows below give T cell receptor beta chains drawn from one sample of a study of shared clonotypes between healthy human individuals. Produced via immunoSEQ multiplex PCR; TCRdb's table is partial and in-frame only. Seen here are about 2.4 million clones, roughly 93% observed once, and the top ten hold around 0.4%. The sample comprised naive CD4+ T cells from PBMCs. The receptors were gathered from a young man in good health. Some clones in this sample may be carry-over from other donors' samples. CDR3s include the opening cysteine and the closing phenylalanine or tryptophan. A D gene is named only where the DNA matches it firmly. Clone size is not always given. Where it is, it says once, few, many or a class for expanded clones.

size	D	V	J	DNA	CDR3
.	.	TRBV19	TRBJ2-2	TGTGCCAGTACCCGGCGGGTGGAGAACACCGGGGAGCTGTTTTTT	CASTRRVENTGELFF
.	TRBD1	TRBV28	TRBJ2-3	TGTGCCAGCAGTTTCGGACAGGGGCAGGGCACAGATACGCAGTATTTT	CASSFGQGQGTDTQYF
once	.	TRBV18	TRBJ2-7	TGTGCCAGCTCACCTACCGCCTACGAGCAGTACTTC	CASSPTAYEQYF
.	.	TRBV27	TRBJ2-7	TGTGCCAGCAGTGCGTCCCAATGGAGCTCCTACGAGCAGTACTTC	CASSASQWSSYEQYF
.	.	TRBV25-1	TRBJ2-3	TGTGCCAGCAGTGAATCCCAGGCCACAGATACGCAGTATTTT	CASSESQATDTQYF
.	.	TRBV6-1	TRBJ2-7	TGTGCCGGTCAAAAAGCCATATACGAGCAGTACTTC	CAGQKAIYEQYF
.	.	TRBV5-4	TRBJ2-2	TGTGCCAGCAGTAGGGGGGAGAGATTCCGAAACACCGGGGAGCTGTTTTTT	CASSRGERFRNTGELFF
few	.	TRBV15	TRBJ1-2	TGTGCCACCAGCAGCGGGGGGGCAGGACGACCTGGCTACACCTTC	CATSSGGAGRPGYTF
.	.	TRBV27	TRBJ1-3	TGTGCCAGCAGTTTGGGGGCCTCTGGAAACACCATATATTTT	CASSLGASGNTIYF
.	.	TRBV5-4	TRBJ2-7	TGTGCCAGCAGCACGGCAGGGGTGCAGTACTTC	CASSTAGVQYF
once	TRBD2	TRBV5-1	TRBJ2-1	TGCGCCAGCAGCTTGGGTTTAGCGGGTGAGCAGTTCTTC	CASSLGLAGEQFF
.	TRBD1	TRBV6-5	TRBJ2-4	TGTGCCCTTGAGGACAGGGCAAAAAACATTCAGTACTTC	CALEDRAKNIQYF
.	.	TRBV10-3	TRBJ2-1	TGTGCCATCGGGGGGGCGGCAGGGGCCGATGATGGTAGTGAGCAGTTCTTC	CAIGGAAGADDGSEQFF
.	.	TRBV18	TRBJ1-1	TGTGCCAGCTCACCATACCTGAGGCAGGGAGTTCCTTTT	CASSPYLRQGVPF
.	TRBD1	TRBV5-1	TRBJ2-4	TGCGCCAGCAGCGGTACAGGGGCCTACCTCCTACCAAACATTCAGTACTTC	CASSGTGAYLLPNIQYF
.	.	TRBV6-5	TRBJ1-2	TGTGCCAGCAGTCACGGGGGGCTGGGTGGCTACACCTTC	CASSHGGLGGYTF
.	.	TRBV5-4	TRBJ1-2	TGTGCCAGCAGCTCCCGTCTGATCGGCTACACCTTC	CASSSRLIGYTF
.	.	TRBV7-3	TRBJ1-1	TGTGCCAGCAGCTTCGACCGGTACACTGAAGCTTTCTTT	CASSFDRYTEAFF
.	.	TRBV9	TRBJ1-2	TGTGCCAGCAGCGTAGGGGGAACAGGAGCGAACTATGGCTACACCTTC	CASSVGGTGANYGYTF
.	TRBD1	TRBV6-1	TRBJ1-2	TGTGCCAGCAGTGATTCGACAGGGCCAATCTATGGCTACACCTTC	CASSDSTGPIYGYTF
.	TRBD1	TRBV28	TRBJ2-2	TGTGCCAGCGAACAGGGGGCAGGGGAGCTGTTTTTT	CASEQGAGELFF
.	.	TRBV5-1	TRBJ1-5	TGCGCCAGCAGCTTGGACGGACTTAGCAATCAGCCCCAGCATTTT	CASSLDGLSNQPQHF
.	TRBD2	TRBV5-1	TRBJ2-7	TGCGCCAGCAGCCCCGGGACTAGCGGGAGGCCCTACGAGCAGTACTTC	CASSPGTSGRPYEQYF
.	TRBD2	TRBV7-2	TRBJ2-3	TGTGCCAGCAGCTTAGCCGGGACTAGCGGGAGTAATACGCAGTATTTT	CASSLAGTSGSNTQYF
.	.	TRBV5-1	TRBJ2-7	TGCGCCAGCAGCTGGAGGGGTGGGGACGAGCAGTACTTC	CASSWRGGDEQYF
.	TRBD2	TRBV7-2	TRBJ2-3	TGTGCCAGCAGCTTAAACCTAGCGGGAAATACGCAGTATTTT	CASSLNLAGNTQYF
.	.	TRBV7-9	TRBJ2-7	TGTGCCAGCAGCTCCCAGGGAAGGCGAGGTAACGAGCAGTACTTC	CASSSQGRRGNEQYF
.	.	TRBV9	TRBJ1-4	TGTGCCAGCAGCGTACTGGCCTCTAATGAAAAACTGTTTTTT	CASSVLASNEKLFF
.	.	TRBV5-1	TRBJ1-4	TGCGCCAGCGGGGGTGATAAGAGTGAAAAACTGTTTTTT	CASGGDKSEKLFF
.	TRBD2	TRBV28	TRBJ2-1	TGTGCCAGCAGTTTTGGGGGGGGAGCTCGTGGCAATGAGCAGTTCTTC	CASSFGGGARGNEQFF
once	TRBD1	TRBV6-1	TRBJ2-5	TGTGCCAGCAGGGAGGACAGGGGAGGCCAAGAGACCCAGTACTTC	CASREDRGGQETQYF
once	.	TRBV6-1	TRBJ2-7	TGTGCCAGCGCCGCCCAGGATGTTGAGCAGTACTTC	CASAAQDVEQYF
.	.	TRBV7-6	TRBJ1-3	TGTGCCAGCAGCTTACAGGGGATCGGTGGAAACACCATATATTTT	CASSLQGIGGNTIYF
.	.	TRBV6-1	TRBJ2-2	TGTGCCAGCACCCAAGGCCCGGCGAACACCGGGGAGCTGTTTTTT	CASTQGPANTGELFF
.	TRBD2	TRBV5-1	TRBJ2-1	TGCGCCAGCAGCTTGTCGGCTAGCGGGCGCTCCTACAATGAGCAGTTCTTC	CASSLSASGRSYNEQFF
.	.	TRBV18	TRBJ2-1	TGTGCCAGCTCAGACGGGACATCCAGCTCCTACAATGAGCAGTTCTTC	CASSDGTSSSYNEQFF
.	.	TRBV11-3	TRBJ1-5	TGTGCCAGCAGGAGGCGGGGCTCTAAGCCCCAGCATTTT	CASRRRGSKPQHF
once	.	TRBV5-5	TRBJ2-4	TGTGCCAGCAGCTTGGGGCAGTCAAGTCTGCACTTC	CASSLGQSSLHF
.	.	TRBV5-1	TRBJ2-3	TGCGCCAGCAGCTTCGGACTAACCGCTGGTACGCAGTATTTT	CASSFGLTAGTQYF
.	TRBD2	TRBV2	TRBJ2-1	TGTGCCAGCAGCGCCTACTGGTCAGCGGGAAGTAATGAGCAGTTCTTC	CASSAYWSAGSNEQFF
once	.	TRBV21-1	TRBJ2-1	TGTGCCAGCAGCAGACTGGATGAGCAGTTCTTC	CASSRLDEQFF
.	TRBD2	TRBV5-5	TRBJ2-3	TGTGCCAGCAGCTCCCTGGGACTAAGCACAGATACGCAGTATTTT	CASSSLGLSTDTQYF
.	TRBD1	TRBV18	TRBJ1-4	TGTGCCAGCTCACCAAGCTTGGGACAGGGGAGTAATGAAAAACTGTTTTTT	CASSPSLGQGSNEKLFF
.	.	TRBV2	TRBJ2-6	TGTGCCAGCAGTGGAGGAGCCGGTGGGGCCAACGTCCTGACTTTC	CASSGGAGGANVLTF
once	TRBD1	TRBV4-3	TRBJ1-4	TGCGCCAGCAGCCACGCATCGACAGGGGGCGGTGAAAAACTGTTTTTT	CASSHASTGGGEKLFF
.	.	TRBV10-1	TRBJ2-2	TGCGCCAGCAGTGATATCCCCCGCGGTCGGACTTTAACCGGGGAGCTGTTTTTT	CASSDIPRGRTLTGELFF
.	TRBD1	TRBV28	TRBJ1-2	TGTGCCAGCCGTCGTATTTGGACAGGGTCCTATGGCTACACCTTC	CASRRIWTGSYGYTF
.	.	TRBV28	TRBJ1-1	TGTGCCAGCAGTTTATATGTAGGGGTTTCGGGTGGGGGAGGCACTGAAGCTTTCTTT	CASSLYVGVSGGGGTEAFF
.	.	TRBV29-1	TRBJ2-7	TGCAGCGTTTGGGGCGCCCGATACGAGCAGTACTTC	CSVWGARYEQYF
.	.	TRBV7-8	TRBJ1-3	TGTGCCAGCAGCTTAGCTGGGGGGAACACCATATATTTT	CASSLAGGNTIYF
.	TRBD1	TRBV28	TRBJ1-4	TGTGCCAGCAGCCGAACCGGGACAGGGTTGAGGGACAGACCTAATGAAAAACTGTTTTTT	CASSRTGTGLRDRPNEKLFF
.	TRBD1	TRBV29-1	TRBJ2-2	TGCAGCGTTGAAGGCATCGGGGGACAGGGGGCGAGTACCGGGGAGCTGTTTTTT	CSVEGIGGQGASTGELFF